This T cell receptor (beta chain) was obtained from a study of T cell responses to AZD1222 COVID-19 vaccine. Comment on this clone: Its antigen remains unidentified.

The repertoire was sequenced with immunoSEQ multiplex PCR; TCRdb's copy has only in-frame clones and lacks some. Of 130,000 or so clones in the sample, around 90% are singletons; the top ten hold under 2%. V lost 4 bases and J lost 6; bases outside the gene matches: 11. Germline-derived CDR1 and CDR2 are MGHRA and YSYEKL. The CDR3 spans 18 residues. Study-wide points: Donors were largely white British and mainly female; clonal diversity was possibly underestimated.

The TCR originated in an adult who received the AZD1222 COVID-19 vaccine. Material: peripheral blood, obtained 28 days after the second AZD1222 dose. This chain joins TRBV4-1 and TRBJ2-1; TRBD2 matches 14 bases. The CDR3, as DNA: TGCGCCAGCAGCCCAGGGAGACTAGCGGGGGGGCCGGGCAATGAGCAGTTCTTC. Amino acids: CASSPGRLAGGPGNEQFF.